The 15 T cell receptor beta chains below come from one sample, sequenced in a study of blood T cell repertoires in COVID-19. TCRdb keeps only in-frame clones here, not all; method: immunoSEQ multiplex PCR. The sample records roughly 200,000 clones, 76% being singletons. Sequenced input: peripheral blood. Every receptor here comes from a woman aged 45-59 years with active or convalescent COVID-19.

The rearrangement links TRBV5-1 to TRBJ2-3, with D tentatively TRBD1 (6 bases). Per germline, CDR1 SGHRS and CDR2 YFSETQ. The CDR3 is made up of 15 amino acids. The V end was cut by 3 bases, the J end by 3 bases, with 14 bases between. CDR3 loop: CASSSWTVRTDTQYF. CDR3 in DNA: TGCGCCAGCAGCTCTTGGACAGTTAGGACAGATACGCAGTATTTT.

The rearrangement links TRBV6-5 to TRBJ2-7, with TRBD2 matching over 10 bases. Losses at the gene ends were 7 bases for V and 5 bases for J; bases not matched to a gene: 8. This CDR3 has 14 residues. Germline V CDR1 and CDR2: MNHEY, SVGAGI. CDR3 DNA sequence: TGTGCCAGCACTCCCGGGACTAGCGTCAACGAGCAGTACTTC. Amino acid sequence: CASTPGTSVNEQYF.

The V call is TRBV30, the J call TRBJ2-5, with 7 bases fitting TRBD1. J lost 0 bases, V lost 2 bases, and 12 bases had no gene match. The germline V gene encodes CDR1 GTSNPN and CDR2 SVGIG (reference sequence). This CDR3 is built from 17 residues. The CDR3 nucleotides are TGTGCCTGGAGTCTCTCCGAGGGGGCCCTTTACCAAGAGACCCAGTACTTC. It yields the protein CAWSLSEGALYQETQYF.

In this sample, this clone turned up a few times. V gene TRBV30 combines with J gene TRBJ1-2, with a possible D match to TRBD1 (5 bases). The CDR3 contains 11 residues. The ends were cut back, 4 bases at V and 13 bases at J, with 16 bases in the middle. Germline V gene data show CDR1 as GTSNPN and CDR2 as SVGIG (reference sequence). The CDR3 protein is CAWNFQGSGTF. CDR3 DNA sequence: TGTGCCTGGAATTTCCAGGGTTCAGGCACCTTC.

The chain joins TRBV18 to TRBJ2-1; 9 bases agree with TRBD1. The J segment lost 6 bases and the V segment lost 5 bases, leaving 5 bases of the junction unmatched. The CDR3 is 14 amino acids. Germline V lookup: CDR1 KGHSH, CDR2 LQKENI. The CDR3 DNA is TGTGCCAGCTCAGAAAGGACAGGGGTCAATGAGCAGTTCTTC. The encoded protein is CASSERTGVNEQFF. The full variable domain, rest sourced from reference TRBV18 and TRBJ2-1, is NAGVMQNPRHLVRRRGQEARLRCSPMKGHSHVYWYRQLPEEGLKFMVYLQKENIIDESGMPKERFSAEFPKEGPSILRIQQVVRGDSAAYFCASSERTGVNEQFFGPGTRLTVL.

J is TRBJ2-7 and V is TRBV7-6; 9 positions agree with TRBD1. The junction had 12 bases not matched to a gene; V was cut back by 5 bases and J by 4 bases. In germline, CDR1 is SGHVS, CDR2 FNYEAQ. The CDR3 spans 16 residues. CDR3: CASSEQEGQGGYEQYF. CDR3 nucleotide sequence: TGTGCCAGCAGCGAACAAGAGGGACAGGGAGGTTACGAGCAGTACTTC.

CDR3 loop: CASSYGGTGQAVGGYTF. Here the CDR3 DNA reads TGTGCCAGCAGTTACGGGGGGACGGGACAGGCGGTCGGAGGCTACACCTTC. The chain employs TRBV6-2 or TRBV6-3 and TRBJ1-2, with TRBD1 matching over 8 bases. The CDR3 length is 17 residues. V shed 2 bases and J 8 bases; nucleotides not matched to a gene: 16. Per germline, CDR1 MNHEY and CDR2 SVGEGT.

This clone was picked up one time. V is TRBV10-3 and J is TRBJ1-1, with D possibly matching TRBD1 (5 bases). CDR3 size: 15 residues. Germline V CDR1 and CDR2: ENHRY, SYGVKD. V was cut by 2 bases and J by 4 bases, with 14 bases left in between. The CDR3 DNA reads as TGTGCCATCAGTGAGGGTGGAGGGGCGGGCACTGAAGCTTTCTTT. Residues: CAISEGGGAGTEAFF.

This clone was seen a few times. Here the CDR3 reads CASSQDPGQPRQYF. As DNA, the CDR3 is TGCGCCAGCAGCCAAGACCCCGGACAGCCTCGGCAGTACTTC. The rearrangement links TRBV4-1 to TRBJ2-7, with a possible D match to TRBD1 (6 bases). The germline V gene has CDR1 MGHRA and CDR2 YSYEKL. V dropped 0 bases and J dropped 9 bases, with 15 bases sitting between them. The CDR3 runs to 14 residues.

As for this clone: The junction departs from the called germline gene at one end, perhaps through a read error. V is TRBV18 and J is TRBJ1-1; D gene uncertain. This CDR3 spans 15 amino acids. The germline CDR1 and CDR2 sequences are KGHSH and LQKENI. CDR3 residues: CASSPGRAMNTEAFF. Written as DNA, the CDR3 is TGTGCCAGCTCACCAGGGAGGGCTATGAATACTGAAGCTTTCTTT.

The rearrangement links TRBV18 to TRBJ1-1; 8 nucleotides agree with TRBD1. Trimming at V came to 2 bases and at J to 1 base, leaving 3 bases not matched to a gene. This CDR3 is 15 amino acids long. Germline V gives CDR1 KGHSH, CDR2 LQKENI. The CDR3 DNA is TGTGCCAGCTCACCAGCCGGGACAGGGAACACTGAAGCTTTCTTT. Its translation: CASSPAGTGNTEAFF.

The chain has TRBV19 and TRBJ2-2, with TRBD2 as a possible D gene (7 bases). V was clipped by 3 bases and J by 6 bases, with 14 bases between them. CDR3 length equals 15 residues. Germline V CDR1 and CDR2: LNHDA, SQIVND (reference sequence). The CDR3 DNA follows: TGTGCCAGTAGTATGGGGGGGGGCCCGCCCGGGGAGCTGTTTTTT. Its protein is CASSMGGGPPGELFF.

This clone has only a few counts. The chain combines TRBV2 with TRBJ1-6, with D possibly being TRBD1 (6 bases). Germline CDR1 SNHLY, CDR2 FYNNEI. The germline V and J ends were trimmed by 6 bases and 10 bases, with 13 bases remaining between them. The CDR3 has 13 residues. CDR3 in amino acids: CASRAGAESPLHF. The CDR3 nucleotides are TGTGCCAGCAGGGCGGGGGCTGAGTCACCCCTCCACTTT.

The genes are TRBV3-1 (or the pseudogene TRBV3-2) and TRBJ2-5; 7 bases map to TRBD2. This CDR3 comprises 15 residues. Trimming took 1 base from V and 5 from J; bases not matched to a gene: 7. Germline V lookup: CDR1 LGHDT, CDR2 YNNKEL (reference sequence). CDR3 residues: CASSQGGGAEETQYF. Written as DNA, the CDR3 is TGTGCCAGCAGCCAAGGGGGAGGGGCGGAGGAGACCCAGTACTTC.

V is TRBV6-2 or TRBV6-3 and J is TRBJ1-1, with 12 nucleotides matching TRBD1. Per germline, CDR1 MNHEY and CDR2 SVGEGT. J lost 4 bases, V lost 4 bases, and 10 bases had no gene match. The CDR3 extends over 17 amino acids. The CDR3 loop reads CASSFTGTGGSGTEAFF. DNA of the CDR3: TGTGCCAGCAGTTTTACCGGGACAGGGGGCAGTGGCACTGAAGCTTTCTTT.